A selection of T cell receptor beta chains follows, all from one sample in a study of T cells after posttransplantation cyclophosphamide. Using immunoSEQ multiplex PCR, the repertoire was profiled, and TCRdb retains in-frame clones only, with some absent. Recorded here are some 17,000 clones, none singletons. Specimen: PBMCs, collected after allogeneic stem cell transplant with posttransplant cyclophosphamide. Receptor source: a female patient aged 30 to 45 who received an allogeneic stem cell transplant from a related donor, was CMV-positive, and had no GVHD. The graft donor may have contributed some T cells. CDR3s include the opening cysteine and the closing phenylalanine or tryptophan. A D gene is named only where the DNA matches it firmly. Clone size, where shown, is once, few, many, or a class for clones that have expanded.

d_gene: -
abundance: many
v_gene: TRBV27
j_gene: TRBJ1-5
CDR3nt: TGTGCCAGCAGTTATTCCAGTGCCACCCAGCCCCAGCATTTT
CDR3aa: CASSYSSATQPQHF

d_gene: -
abundance: many
v_gene: TRBV5-6
j_gene: TRBJ1-2
CDR3nt: TGTGCCAGCAGCTTGGACAGGGTATATGGCTACACCTTC
CDR3aa: CASSLDRVYGYTF

d_gene: TRBD2
abundance: few
v_gene: TRBV9
j_gene: TRBJ2-7
CDR3nt: TGTGCCAGCAGCCCCCGGGAGGACGAGCAGTACTTC
CDR3aa: CASSPREDEQYF

d_gene: TRBD2
abundance: many
v_gene: TRBV11-3
j_gene: TRBJ2-7
CDR3nt: TGTGCCAGCAGCCCGGGGAGGGCCTACGAGCAGTACTTC
CDR3aa: CASSPGRAYEQYF

d_gene: -
abundance: few
v_gene: TRBV27
j_gene: TRBJ2-7
CDR3nt: TGTGCCAGCAGTTTCGTCGGGACAAGCAGCCCCTACGAGCAGTACTTC
CDR3aa: CASSFVGTSSPYEQYF

d_gene: -
abundance: many
v_gene: TRBV4-3
j_gene: TRBJ1-3
CDR3nt: TGCGCCAGCAGCCAAGAAGACTCGGGAAACACCATATATTTT
CDR3aa: CASSQEDSGNTIYF

d_gene: TRBD2
abundance: many
v_gene: TRBV7-2
j_gene: TRBJ2-3
CDR3nt: TGTGCCAGCAGCCTCCGCGGGGGTAGCACAGATACGCAGTATTTT
CDR3aa: CASSLRGGSTDTQYF

d_gene: -
abundance: many
v_gene: TRBV18
j_gene: TRBJ2-5
CDR3nt: TGTGCCAGCTCACCACCCACCGAGACTTCGGGTTGGACCCAGTACTTC
CDR3aa: CASSPPTETSGWTQYF

d_gene: TRBD2
abundance: many
v_gene: TRBV4-1
j_gene: TRBJ2-1
CDR3nt: TGCGCCAGCAGCCTCCCGGGACTATACAATGAGCAGTTCTTC
CDR3aa: CASSLPGLYNEQFF

d_gene: TRBD2
abundance: many
v_gene: TRBV11-2
j_gene: TRBJ2-7
CDR3nt: TGTGCCAGCAGCTTATCGACTAGCGGGGGGATCTACGAGCAGTACTTC
CDR3aa: CASSLSTSGGIYEQYF

d_gene: -
abundance: many
v_gene: TRBV30
j_gene: TRBJ1-5
CDR3nt: TGTGCCTGGAGTGAGGGGGATTATCAGCCCCAGCATTTT
CDR3aa: CAWSEGDYQPQHF

d_gene: TRBD2
abundance: many
v_gene: TRBV27
j_gene: TRBJ2-7
CDR3nt: TGTGCCAGCAGTTTATCTGCTAGCGGGTACGAGCAGTACTTC
CDR3aa: CASSLSASGYEQYF

d_gene: -
abundance: many
v_gene: TRBV25-1
j_gene: TRBJ2-7
CDR3nt: TGTGCCAGCAGTGAAAGGGGGTCAGGGAGCCGCCCATACGAGCAGTACTTC
CDR3aa: CASSERGSGSRPYEQYF

d_gene: -
abundance: many
v_gene: TRBV28
j_gene: TRBJ2-7
CDR3nt: TGTGCCAGCAGGACCGGATCGGACTACTACGAGCAGTACTTC
CDR3aa: CASRTGSDYYEQYF

d_gene: -
abundance: many
v_gene: TRBV5-4
j_gene: TRBJ1-4
CDR3nt: TGTGCCAGCAGCTTGGCTGTCGGTGAAAAACTGTTTTTT
CDR3aa: CASSLAVGEKLFF

d_gene: TRBD1
abundance: many
v_gene: TRBV2
j_gene: TRBJ2-5
CDR3nt: TGTGCCAGCAGTGCAGCAGACAGGGAAGAGACCCAGTACTTC
CDR3aa: CASSAADREETQYF

d_gene: TRBD1
abundance: many
v_gene: TRBV7-2
j_gene: TRBJ1-4
CDR3nt: TGTGCCAGCAGCTTTGTTGGGGGACAGAGAAAACTGTTTTTT
CDR3aa: CASSFVGGQRKLFF

d_gene: -
abundance: medium-sized
v_gene: TRBV10-3
j_gene: TRBJ1-4
CDR3nt: TGTGCCATCAGTGGGGCAGGGCCTAATGAAAAACTGTTTTTT
CDR3aa: CAISGAGPNEKLFF

d_gene: TRBD2
abundance: many
v_gene: TRBV5-4
j_gene: TRBJ2-7
CDR3nt: TGTGCCAGCAGCTTGGGCCCCCTGGGGGGGTTCAGGTCCTACGAGCAGTACTTC
CDR3aa: CASSLGPLGGFRSYEQYF

d_gene: -
abundance: many
v_gene: TRBV30
j_gene: TRBJ2-3
CDR3nt: TGTGCCTGGAGTGTAGGGGGTACTGGAATTACGCAGTATTTT
CDR3aa: CAWSVGGTGITQYF

d_gene: TRBD2
abundance: many
v_gene: TRBV6-1
j_gene: TRBJ2-7
CDR3nt: TGTGCCACCAAATCTCTAGCGGCGAATGCCTACGAGCAGTACTTC
CDR3aa: CATKSLAANAYEQYF

d_gene: -
abundance: many
v_gene: TRBV20-1
j_gene: TRBJ2-7
CDR3nt: TGCAGTGCTAAGGGGGCCTACGAGCAGTACTTC
CDR3aa: CSAKGAYEQYF

d_gene: -
abundance: many
v_gene: TRBV29-1
j_gene: TRBJ1-1
CDR3nt: TGCGTACCCGGGGGTATCACTGAAGCTTTCTTT
CDR3aa: CVPGGITEAFF

d_gene: -
abundance: many
v_gene: TRBV11-2
j_gene: TRBJ2-2
CDR3nt: TGTGCCAGCAGCTCGACTAGGACCGGGGAGCTGTTTTTT
CDR3aa: CASSSTRTGELFF

d_gene: TRBD1
abundance: many
v_gene: TRBV30
j_gene: TRBJ1-5
CDR3nt: TGTGCCTGGAGTGTAAGGCAGGGGGGACAGCCCCAGCATTTT
CDR3aa: CAWSVRQGGQPQHF

d_gene: -
abundance: many
v_gene: TRBV10-1
j_gene: TRBJ2-1
CDR3nt: TGCGCCAGCAGTGGGAGCGACTCAAACAATGAGCAGTTCTTC
CDR3aa: CASSGSDSNNEQFF

d_gene: -
abundance: many
v_gene: TRBV2
j_gene: TRBJ2-3
CDR3nt: TGTGCCAGCAGTGAAGGGACAGAGAAGCAGTATTTT
CDR3aa: CASSEGTEKQYF

d_gene: TRBD1
abundance: many
v_gene: TRBV5-4
j_gene: TRBJ2-2
CDR3nt: TGTGCCAGCAGCTTGGCCTCAGGGGGCTTAACCGGGGAGCTGTTTTTT
CDR3aa: CASSLASGGLTGELFF

d_gene: TRBD1
abundance: many
v_gene: TRBV7-2
j_gene: TRBJ1-1
CDR3nt: TGTGCCAGCAGCTGGGGGGACAGTAGGACTGAAGCTTTCTTT
CDR3aa: CASSWGDSRTEAFF

d_gene: TRBD1
abundance: many
v_gene: TRBV18
j_gene: TRBJ1-1
CDR3nt: TGTGCCAGCTCACCCTTCCTGAAGACAGGGATGAACACTGAAGCTTTCTTT
CDR3aa: CASSPFLKTGMNTEAFF

d_gene: -
abundance: many
v_gene: TRBV18
j_gene: TRBJ2-5
CDR3nt: TGTGCCAGCTCACCACCGAACAGGGCAAGAGAGACCCAGTACTTC
CDR3aa: CASSPPNRARETQYF

d_gene: TRBD1
abundance: many
v_gene: TRBV2
j_gene: TRBJ2-7
CDR3nt: TGTGCCAGCAGTGTAGGGACAGAAGAGCAGTACTTC
CDR3aa: CASSVGTEEQYF

d_gene: -
abundance: medium-sized
v_gene: TRBV2
j_gene: TRBJ2-2
CDR3nt: TGTGCCAGCAACGAGGAATCCGGGGAGCTGTTTTTT
CDR3aa: CASNEESGELFF

d_gene: -
abundance: many
v_gene: TRBV7-9
j_gene: TRBJ1-1
CDR3nt: TGTGCCAGCAGCTTAGTTCCATCAAACACTGAAGCTTTCTTT
CDR3aa: CASSLVPSNTEAFF

d_gene: -
abundance: many
v_gene: TRBV27
j_gene: TRBJ2-3
CDR3nt: TGTGCCAGCAGTTTATCTAGTCCCTCCACAGATACGCAGTATTTT
CDR3aa: CASSLSSPSTDTQYF

d_gene: -
abundance: medium-sized
v_gene: TRBV10-2
j_gene: TRBJ1-1
CDR3nt: TGCGCCAGCAGTGAGTTAGGGGGCACTGAAGCTTTCTTT
CDR3aa: CASSELGGTEAFF

d_gene: -
abundance: many
v_gene: TRBV12-2
j_gene: TRBJ1-1
CDR3nt: TGTGCAAGTCGCTTATGGACAGGGGGCGAGGTGGGCACTGAAGCTTTCTTT
CDR3aa: CASRLWTGGEVGTEAFF

d_gene: TRBD2
abundance: many
v_gene: TRBV6-5
j_gene: TRBJ2-7
CDR3nt: TGTGCCAGCAGTCCTGGACTAGCGATCTACGAGCAGTACTTC
CDR3aa: CASSPGLAIYEQYF

d_gene: TRBD1
abundance: many
v_gene: TRBV6-5
j_gene: TRBJ2-3
CDR3nt: TGTGCCAGCAGCAGACAGGGTCCAGATACGCAGTATTTT
CDR3aa: CASSRQGPDTQYF

d_gene: -
abundance: many
v_gene: TRBV11-2
j_gene: TRBJ1-5
CDR3nt: TGTGCCAGCAGCTTTGGAATGGGGGCTCTAGACAATCAGCCCCAGCATTTT
CDR3aa: CASSFGMGALDNQPQHF

d_gene: TRBD2
abundance: many
v_gene: TRBV28
j_gene: TRBJ2-1
CDR3nt: TGTGCCAGCAGTTTAATGAGGCTAGCGGCCTCCGGTGAGCAGTTCTTC
CDR3aa: CASSLMRLAASGEQFF

d_gene: TRBD2
abundance: many
v_gene: TRBV5-6
j_gene: TRBJ2-1
CDR3nt: TGTGCCAGCAGCGTAGGACTAGCGGGAGGGCCAATGGATATTGGATTCTTC
CDR3aa: CASSVGLAGGPMDIGFF

d_gene: TRBD1
abundance: many
v_gene: TRBV30
j_gene: TRBJ1-2
CDR3nt: TGTGCCTGGAATCTACGGGGACAGGGCGGCAACAATAACTATGGCTACACCTTC
CDR3aa: CAWNLRGQGGNNNYGYTF

d_gene: -
abundance: few
v_gene: TRBV28
j_gene: TRBJ1-6
CDR3nt: TGTGCCATAAAGCCGGGTCATAGTTCACCCCTCCACTTT
CDR3aa: CAIKPGHSSPLHF

d_gene: TRBD1
abundance: many
v_gene: TRBV5-1
j_gene: TRBJ1-2
CDR3nt: TGCGCCAGCGGCTCGGGACAGGGGGAATATGGCTACACCTTC
CDR3aa: CASGSGQGEYGYTF

d_gene: -
abundance: medium-sized
v_gene: TRBV4-1
j_gene: TRBJ2-2
CDR3nt: TGCGCCAGCAGCCAAGGGGACATACTGTTTTTT
CDR3aa: CASSQGDILFF

d_gene: TRBD2
abundance: medium-sized
v_gene: TRBV5-5
j_gene: TRBJ2-5
CDR3nt: TGTGCCAGCAGCTTGGAGCTAGCGGGAGGGCGAGAGACCCAGTACTTC
CDR3aa: CASSLELAGGRETQYF

d_gene: TRBD2
abundance: -
v_gene: TRBV4-2
j_gene: TRBJ2-7
CDR3nt: TGTGCCAGCAGCCAAGATCCGGGAGGCAACTACGAGCAGTACTTC
CDR3aa: CASSQDPGGNYEQYF

d_gene: TRBD1
abundance: many
v_gene: TRBV19
j_gene: TRBJ2-3
CDR3nt: TGTGCCAGTAGTCGGACAGGCCTGCCGGGTACGCAGTATTTT
CDR3aa: CASSRTGLPGTQYF